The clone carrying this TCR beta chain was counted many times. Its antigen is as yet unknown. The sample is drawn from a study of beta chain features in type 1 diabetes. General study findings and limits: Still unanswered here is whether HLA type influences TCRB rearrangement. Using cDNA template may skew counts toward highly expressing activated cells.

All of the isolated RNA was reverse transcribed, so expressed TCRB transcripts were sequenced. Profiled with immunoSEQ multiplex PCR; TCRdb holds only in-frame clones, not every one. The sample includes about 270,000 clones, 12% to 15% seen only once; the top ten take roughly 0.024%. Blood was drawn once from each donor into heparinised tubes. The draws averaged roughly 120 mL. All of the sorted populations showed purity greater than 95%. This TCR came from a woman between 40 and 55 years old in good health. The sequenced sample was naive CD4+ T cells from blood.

The CDR3 sequence is CASSRSWSSYEQYF. CDR3 nucleotides: TGCGCCAGCAGCCGTAGCTGGAGCTCCTACGAGCAGTACTTC. The chain couples TRBV4-3 to TRBJ2-7; D gene uncertain. Per germline, CDR1 LGHNA and CDR2 YSLEER. V gave up 4 bases and J gave up 0 bases, with 10 bases separating them. This CDR3 comprises 14 residues.